The 6 T cell receptor beta chains below all came from one sample that was sequenced in a study of vaccination effects on CD4 cells after COVID-19. Their target antigens are unknown. The data were produced by immunoSEQ multiplex PCR, yet TCRdb's version contains in-frame clones alone and is incomplete. The sample lists under 35,000 clones; approximately 71% were seen once. Under the ViraFEST assay, PBMC were stimulated with viral peptide pools so that antigen-specific CD4+ T cells expanded. Sequencing was performed afterwards. Following culture for more than 9 days, CD4+ T cells were isolated. Two-dose vaccination with either BNT162b2 or mRNA-1273 was given to the participants. Material: CD4+ T cells from PBMCs cultured with HCoV-NL63 spike peptides, obtained after COVID-19 vaccination. These receptors were taken from a human donor who received a COVID-19 vaccine.

This chain joins TRBV5-6 and TRBJ2-7, with 8 bases fitting TRBD1. V was pared by 0 bases and J by 4 bases, with 6 bases of the junction left unmatched. Germline assignment: CDR1 SGHDT and CDR2 YYEEEE. This CDR3 contains 15 residues. CDR3 sequence reads: CASSLGQGFWYEQYF. Written as DNA, the CDR3 is TGTGCCAGCAGCTTGGGACAGGGGTTTTGGTACGAGCAGTACTTC.

This clone was recorded only once. The chain employs TRBV9 and TRBJ2-2, with 8 bases fitting TRBD1. CDR1 and CDR2 (germline): SGDLS, YYNGEE. This CDR3 comprises 16 residues. J lost 7 bases, V lost 0 bases, and 8 bases had no gene match. CDR3 coding DNA: TGTGCCAGCAGCGTAGCAGGGGGCGCGGTTTACGGGGAGCTGTTTTTT. This translates into CASSVAGGAVYGELFF.

The chain carries TRBV6-2 or TRBV6-3 and TRBJ2-7; a possible D gene is TRBD2 (6 bases). The V end was cut by 6 bases, the J end by 3 bases, with 21 bases between. Germline values: CDR1 MNHEY, CDR2 SVGEGT. This CDR3 is 16 amino acids long. The CDR3 bases are TGTGCCAGCAGCGACACAGGACTGTCCGGGGGCTACGAGCAGTACTTC. This sequence encodes CASSDTGLSGGYEQYF.

This clone has only one observation. CDR3 in DNA: TGCGCCAGCGGCCTTCGACAGGGTGGGTCTGAAGCTTTCTTT. It yields the protein CASGLRQGGSEAFF. The chain joins TRBV23-1 to TRBJ1-1; 7 nucleotides agree with TRBD1. TRBV23-1 is designated an ORF whose function remains uncertain. The CDR3 totals 14 residues. Trimming took 8 bases from V and 6 from J; bases not matched to a gene: 12.

This chain connects TRBV6-1 to TRBJ2-3; 10 bases are shared with TRBD2. The trim removed 2 bases at V and 6 bases at J, leaving 11 bases unmatched. Germline V gives CDR1 MNHNS, CDR2 SASEGT. This CDR3 has 17 residues. CDR3 sequence reads: CASSEYRLSGRYDTQYF. In DNA form, the CDR3 reads TGTGCCAGCAGTGAATATAGGCTTAGCGGGAGGTACGATACGCAGTATTTT.

Only a few counts were recorded for this clone. This chain links TRBV6-5 with TRBJ1-5, with D perhaps matching TRBD1 (6 bases). CDR1 and CDR2 (germline): MNHEY, SVGAGI. Trimming took off 6 bases at V and 5 bases at J, with 11 bases between the two ends. This CDR3 contains 13 residues. The CDR3 bases are TGTGCCAGCAGCATGGACAGCTATCAGCCCCAGCATTTT. This sequence encodes CASSMDSYQPQHF.